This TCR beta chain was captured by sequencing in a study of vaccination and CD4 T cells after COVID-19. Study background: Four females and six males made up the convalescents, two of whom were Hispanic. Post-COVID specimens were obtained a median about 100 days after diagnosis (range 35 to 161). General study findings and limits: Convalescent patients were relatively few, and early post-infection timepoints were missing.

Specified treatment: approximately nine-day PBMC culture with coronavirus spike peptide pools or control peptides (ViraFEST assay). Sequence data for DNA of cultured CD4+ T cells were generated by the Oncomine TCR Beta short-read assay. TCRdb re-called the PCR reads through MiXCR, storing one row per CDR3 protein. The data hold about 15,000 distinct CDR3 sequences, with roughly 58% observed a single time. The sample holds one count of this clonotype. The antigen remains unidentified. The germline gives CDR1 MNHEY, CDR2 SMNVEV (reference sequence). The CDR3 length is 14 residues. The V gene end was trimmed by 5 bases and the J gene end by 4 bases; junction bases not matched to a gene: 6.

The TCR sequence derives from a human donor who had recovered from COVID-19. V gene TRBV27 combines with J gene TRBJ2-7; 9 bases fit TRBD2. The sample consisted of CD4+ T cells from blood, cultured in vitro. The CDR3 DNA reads TGTGCCAGCAGTAAGGGAGCGGGAGGTTACGAGCAGTACTTC. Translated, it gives CASSKGAGGYEQYF.